What follows are 17 T cell receptor beta chains derived from one specimen sequenced in a study of shared clonotypes between healthy human individuals. Here immunoSEQ multiplex PCR was the method, and the copy in TCRdb shows in-frame clones only, minus some. The profile shows 950,000 to 1,300,000 clones, around 76% of them singletons. Material: memory CD4+ T cells sorted from blood. Subset meaning: CD45RA-negative fraction. Source of these receptors: a man aged 18 to 30 in good health.

The V call is TRBV4-3, the J call TRBJ2-3, with 8 bases aligning to TRBD2. Looked up from germline, CDR1 is LGHNA and CDR2 is YSLEER. This CDR3 spans 18 amino acids. V was pared by 3 bases and J by 2 bases, with 13 bases of the junction left unmatched. The CDR3 DNA reads as TGCGCCAGCAGCCAGTCGATAGCGGGATCCTCTTTCACAGATACGCAGTATTTT. Amino acid sequence: CASSQSIAGSSFTDTQYF.

This clone has only one observation. This rearrangement joins TRBV5-4 to TRBJ1-1; D is uncertain. The V gene lost 1 base and the J gene lost 1 base, with 5 bases spanning the gap. CDR1 is SGHNT, CDR2 YYREEE, per germline (reference sequence). This CDR3 spans 13 amino acids. The CDR3 sequence is CASSLSKNTEAFF. In DNA form, the CDR3 reads TGTGCCAGCAGCTTGAGTAAGAACACTGAAGCTTTCTTT.

This clone was seen at least ten times. The chain couples TRBV5-4 to TRBJ2-1, with TRBD1 as a possible D gene (5 bases). Germline CDR1 reads SGHNT; CDR2 reads YYREEE (reference sequence). The CDR3 is 14 amino acids. V was trimmed by 4 bases and J by 5 bases, leaving 13 bases between them. CDR3 coding DNA: TGTGCCAGCAGCCTCCCGGACAAGAACAATGAGCAGTTCTTC. Amino acids: CASSLPDKNNEQFF.

This clone was seen more than once but under ten times. J is TRBJ1-5 and V is TRBV19; D gene ambiguous. There are 13 residues in the CDR3. Germline V CDR1 and CDR2: LNHDA, SQIVND (reference sequence). V was pared by 7 bases and J by 0 bases, with 7 bases between. The CDR3 protein is CASTGNSNQPQHF. The CDR3 nucleotides are TGTGCCAGTACGGGGAATAGCAATCAGCCCCAGCATTTT.

The chain recombines TRBV7-2 with TRBJ1-1; D unresolved. This CDR3 is 16 amino acids long. The V end lost 1 base, the J end lost 0 bases, and 12 bases lay between the germline ends. Germline values: CDR1 SGHTA, CDR2 FQGNSA. CDR3 protein: CASSLGGSGVNTEAFF. For the CDR3, the DNA is TGTGCCAGCAGCTTAGGAGGTTCAGGAGTGAACACTGAAGCTTTCTTT.

The chain recombines TRBV5-1 with TRBJ2-3; D is possibly TRBD1 (5 bases). CDR1 and CDR2 from the germline V gene are SGHRS and YFSETQ. The CDR3 totals 14 residues. V lost 4 bases and J lost 5, with 14 bases in between. The CDR3: CASSMGRWVDTQYF. In DNA, the CDR3 is TGCGCCAGCAGCATGGGGCGGTGGGTAGATACGCAGTATTTT.

The chain has TRBV7-9 and TRBJ1-1; possibly TRBD1 for D (6 bases). This CDR3 spans 14 amino acids. Trimming left V 5 bases short and J 2 bases short, with 12 bases between. Germline CDR1 and CDR2: SEHNR and FQNEAQ (reference sequence). CDR3 sequence reads: CASSPQGRNTEAFF. The CDR3 DNA reads TGTGCCAGCAGCCCCCAGGGGAGAAACACTGAAGCTTTCTTT.

In the case of this clone: This clone may be a read error of a much larger clone one base away. This chain connects TRBV6-5 to TRBJ1-1, with TRBD1 identical over 8 bases. This CDR3 has 14 residues. The germline gives CDR1 MNHEY, CDR2 SVGAGI. The ends lost 6 bases at V and 0 bases at J; junction bases unmatched: 3. CDR3 sequence: CASRQTGVNTEAFF. In DNA form, the CDR3 reads TGTGCCAGCAGACAGACAGGGGTGAACACTGAAGCTTTCTTT.

The CDR3 coding sequence is TGCGCCAGCAGCTCCCAGGGACACACGAACACTGAAGCTTTCTTT. It codes for CASSSQGHTNTEAFF. The V and J genes are TRBV5-1 and TRBJ1-1; TRBD1 might be the D (6 bases). The V gene's germline CDR1 is SGHRS and CDR2 YFSETQ. Trimming shortened V by 3 bases and J by 1 base, and 13 bases separated the two germline ends. The CDR3 runs 15 residues.

The chain carries TRBV28 and TRBJ1-5, with 8 bases matching TRBD1. The V gene end was trimmed by 8 bases and the J gene end by 0 bases; junction bases not matched to a gene: 24. This CDR3 has 21 residues. The V gene's germline CDR1 is MDHEN and CDR2 SYDVKM. As DNA, the CDR3 is TGTGCCAGCGGGGGATCGAGACAGGGGTCGCCAACGACCTCTAGCAATCAGCCCCAGCATTTT. It specifies CASGGSRQGSPTTSSNQPQHF.

J is TRBJ1-1 and V is TRBV18; a weak D match, TRBD1 (6 bases). This CDR3 region has 16 residues. V dropped 3 bases and J dropped 1 base, with 15 bases sitting between them. CDR1 is KGHSH, CDR2 LQKENI, per germline. The CDR3 coding sequence is TGTGCCAGCTCACCTTCGGAGGGGGGAGGGAACACTGAAGCTTTCTTT. This sequence encodes CASSPSEGGGNTEAFF.

The CDR3 region is CASSRTAEPFTGELFF. In DNA, the CDR3 is TGTGCCAGCAGCAGGACGGCCGAACCTTTCACCGGGGAGCTGTTTTTT. This sequence joins TRBV11-2 and TRBJ2-2; no definite D call. The CDR3 extends over 16 amino acids. Trimming left V 5 bases short and J 4 bases short, with 17 bases between. Germline V gene data show CDR1 as SGHAT and CDR2 as FQNNGV.

V gene TRBV6-6 combines with J gene TRBJ2-3; 12 bases align to TRBD2. Trimming cost V 6 bases and J 4 bases; bases outside gene matches: 5. The germline V gene has CDR1 MNHNY and CDR2 SVGAGI (reference sequence). CDR3 size: 15 residues. Written as DNA, the CDR3 is TGTGCCAGCAGGCGGACTAGCGGGACCCCAGATACGCAGTATTTT. Translating it yields CASRRTSGTPDTQYF.

J is TRBJ2-5 and V is TRBV2; D uncertain. The germline V and J ends were trimmed by 5 bases and 1 base, with 5 bases remaining between them. Germline-derived CDR1 and CDR2 are SNHLY and FYNNEI. This CDR3 has 12 amino acids. The CDR3 reads CASSPGQETQYF. DNA of the CDR3: TGTGCCAGCAGTCCAGGCCAAGAGACCCAGTACTTC. The entire variable domain, with the rest obtained from reference TRBV2 and TRBJ2-5, is as follows: EPEVTQTPSHQVTQMGQEVILRCVPISNHLYFYWYRQILGQKVEFLVSFYNNEISEKSEIFDDQFSVERPDGSNFTLKIRSTKLEDSAMYFCASSPGQETQYFGPGTRLLVL.

This clone was seen once. CDR3 protein: CASSVAGGPYNEQFF. The CDR3 DNA reads as TGTGCCAGCAGTGTAGCGGGGGGCCCCTACAATGAGCAGTTCTTC. V and J are TRBV5-4 and TRBJ2-1; 10 nucleotides match TRBD2. The germline gives CDR1 SGHNT, CDR2 YYREEE (reference sequence). V was clipped by 5 bases and J by 2 bases; unmatched bases: 4. The CDR3 is 15 residues long. The whole variable domain, remainder taken from reference TRBV5-4 and TRBJ2-1, is ETGVTQSPTHLIKTRGQQVTLRCSSQSGHNTVSWYQQALGQGPQFIFQYYREEENGRGNFPPRFSGLQFPNYSSELNVNALELDDSALYLCASSVAGGPYNEQFFGPGTRLTVL.

The chain carries TRBV28 and TRBJ2-5; possibly TRBD2 for D (7 bases). The CDR3 extends over 14 amino acids. The V gene lost 5 bases and the J gene lost 13 bases, with 23 bases spanning the gap. Per germline, CDR1 MDHEN and CDR2 SYDVKM. CDR3 sequence: CASSSITGRGERYF. Written as DNA, the CDR3 is TGTGCCAGCAGTAGTATTACAGGGAGGGGGGAGCGGTACTTC. The full variable domain, rest sourced from reference TRBV28 and TRBJ2-5, is DVKVTQSSRYLVKRTGEKVFLECVQDMDHENMFWYRQDPGLGLRLIYFSYDVKMKEKGDIPEGYSVSREKKERFSLILESASTNQTSMYLCASSSITGRGERYFGPGTRLLVL.

The V gene is TRBV11-2, the J gene TRBJ2-3; D is uncertain. Germline assignment: CDR1 SGHAT and CDR2 FQNNGV. Trimming shortened V by 5 bases and J by 5 bases, and 14 bases separated the two germline ends. This CDR3 spans 14 amino acids. CDR3 amino acids: CASSPNLLGDTQYF. The CDR3 bases are TGTGCCAGCAGCCCGAACCTACTCGGAGATACGCAGTATTTT.